One and the same sample provided the 22 T cell receptor beta chains below, sequenced in a study of cytomegalovirus exposure and HLA in healthy donors. PCR primers comprised 60 Vbeta and 13 Jbeta primers. Produced via immunoSEQ multiplex PCR; TCRdb's table is partial and in-frame only. The profile covers 200,000 or so clones, with 84% appearing a single time and about 0.24% taken by the ten largest. Specimen: PBMCs. The receptors were sampled from a boy between 10 and 17 years old in good health and CMV-seronegative.

The rearrangement uses TRBV9 and TRBJ1-1; 9 nucleotides line up with TRBD1. J gave up 4 bases and V 5 bases, and 6 bases lay outside the gene matches. The CDR3 consists of 14 residues. Germline assignment: CDR1 SGDLS and CDR2 YYNGEE. The CDR3 coding sequence is TGTGCCAGCAGTTCGGGACAGGGTACCACTGAAGCTTTCTTT. It translates to CASSSGQGTTEAFF.

The CDR3 coding sequence is TGTGCCAGCAGATTGGACAGGGGAGTTACCTACGAGCAGTACTTC. It encodes CASRLDRGVTYEQYF. The rearrangement links TRBV2 to TRBJ2-7; 9 positions match TRBD1. The junction had 8 bases not matched to a gene; V was cut back by 6 bases and J by 2 bases. This CDR3 is built from 15 residues. Per germline, CDR1 SNHLY and CDR2 FYNNEI.

The V and J genes are TRBV6-1 and TRBJ2-2; maybe TRBD2 (7 bases). The CDR3 is 15 residues long. V was shortened by 8 bases and J by 2 bases, with 15 bases between the two germline ends. Germline V gene data show CDR1 as MNHNS and CDR2 as SASEGT. CDR3 sequence reads: CASSLGGANTGELFF. In nucleotides, the CDR3 is TGTGCCAGCTCCCTGGGGGGGGCCAACACCGGGGAGCTGTTTTTT.

The CDR3 bases are TGTGCCATCAGTGAGATTTACTCTAATGGCTACACCTTC. Residues: CAISEIYSNGYTF. The chain couples TRBV10-3 to TRBJ1-2; no clear D gene. Germline V gives CDR1 ENHRY, CDR2 SYGVKD. The CDR3 contains 13 residues. The V end lost 2 bases, the J end lost 6 bases, and 10 bases lay between the germline ends.

This clone was seen repeatedly, ten times or more. The same CDR3 also results from other DNA sequences found in this sample. J is TRBJ1-1 and V is TRBV4-1, with no clear D. CDR1 is MGHRA, CDR2 YSYEKL, per germline. This CDR3 contains 14 residues. The ends were cut back, 1 base at V and 0 bases at J, with 6 bases in the middle. The CDR3: CASSQGPVNTEAFF. The CDR3 nucleotides read TGCGCCAGCAGCCAAGGGCCCGTGAACACTGAAGCTTTCTTT.

This chain links TRBV18 with TRBJ1-5, with 8 bases identical to TRBD1. Trimming took 2 bases from V and 7 from J; bases not matched to a gene: 7. Germline V gene lookup returns CDR1 KGHSH and CDR2 LQKENI. The CDR3 spans 15 residues. CDR3 nucleotides: TGTGCCAGCTCACCAATTCAGGGGGCGGGACAGCCCCAGCATTTT. It yields the protein CASSPIQGAGQPQHF. The whole variable domain, remainder taken from reference TRBV18 and TRBJ1-5, is NAGVMQNPRHLVRRRGQEARLRCSPMKGHSHVYWYRQLPEEGLKFMVYLQKENIIDESGMPKERFSAEFPKEGPSILRIQQVVRGDSAAYFCASSPIQGAGQPQHFGDGTRLSIL.

This chain uses TRBV6-5 with TRBJ1-3; D perhaps matches TRBD1 (6 bases). Per germline, CDR1 MNHEY and CDR2 SVGAGI. The CDR3 is 13 amino acids. Trimming took 6 bases from V and 6 from J, leaving 12 bases between them. CDR3 in amino acids: CASRPPGVNTIYF. CDR3 bases: TGTGCCAGCAGGCCGCCAGGGGTAAACACCATATATTTT.

The gene calls are TRBV7-9 and TRBJ1-2; 8 nucleotides align to TRBD1. The V gene's germline CDR1 is SEHNR and CDR2 FQNEAQ (reference sequence). J was trimmed by 7 bases and V by 7 bases; bases with no gene match: 14. The CDR3 loop spans 15 amino acids. The CDR3 reads CASTQGQAYLGGYTF. The CDR3 region has the DNA TGTGCCAGCACCCAGGGACAGGCGTATCTAGGTGGCTACACCTTC. Full variable domain (missing parts from reference TRBV7-9 and TRBJ1-2): DTGVSQNPRHKITKRGQNVTFRCDPISEHNRLYWYRQTLGQGPEFLTYFQNEAQLEKSRLLSDRFSAERPKGSFSTLEIQRTEQGDSAMYLCASTQGQAYLGGYTFGSGTRLTVV.

V usage is TRBV2 and J usage is TRBJ1-1, with D hard to call. Trimming pared 7 bases from V and 0 bases from J, leaving 12 bases between. This CDR3 contains 14 residues. Germline-derived CDR1 and CDR2 are SNHLY and FYNNEI. CDR3 sequence: CASTTVTMNTEAFF. CDR3 coding DNA: TGTGCCAGCACTACGGTCACGATGAACACTGAAGCTTTCTTT.

V is TRBV30 and J is TRBJ2-1; the D is unclear. Germline assignment: CDR1 GTSNPN and CDR2 SVGIG (reference sequence). This CDR3 comprises 11 residues. Trimming removed 4 bases from V and 5 bases from J, with 6 bases in between. Here the CDR3 reads CAWTRDNEQFF. CDR3 nucleotide sequence: TGTGCCTGGACCCGAGACAATGAGCAGTTCTTC.

The rearrangement links TRBV4-3 to TRBJ2-7; tentative D call: TRBD1 (5 bases). V shed 0 bases and J shed 2 bases, with 14 bases lying between them. Per germline, CDR1 LGHNA and CDR2 YSLEER. The CDR3 runs 16 residues. The CDR3 sequence: CASSQDRGGSPYEQYF. The CDR3 DNA is TGCGCCAGCAGCCAAGATAGGGGCGGCAGCCCCTACGAGCAGTACTTC.

The CDR3 DNA reads as TGTGCCAGCAGCCCACAGGGATCTAATGAAAAACTGTTTTTT. Amino acid sequence: CASSPQGSNEKLFF. The chain is built from TRBV7-8 and TRBJ1-4; perhaps TRBD1 as D (6 bases). The CDR3 extends over 14 amino acids. The germline CDR1 and CDR2 sequences are SGHVS and FQNEAQ. Trimming took off 5 bases at V and 3 bases at J, with 10 bases between the two ends.

V is TRBV6-5 and J is TRBJ2-2; D gene ambiguous. The germline V gene encodes CDR1 MNHEY and CDR2 SVGAGI. V lost 2 bases and J lost 7, with 8 bases in between. This CDR3 has 13 residues. In DNA form, the CDR3 reads TGTGCCAGCAGTTACATACGAGGCGGGGAGCTGTTTTTT. It is translated as CASSYIRGGELFF.

The chain couples TRBV27 to TRBJ2-4; the match to TRBD2 covers 7 bases. Germline V gene sequence: CDR1 MNHEY, CDR2 SMNVEV (reference sequence). There are 12 residues in the CDR3. After removal of 4 bases from V and 6 bases from J, the junction contained 0 bases not matched to a gene. CDR3 loop: CASSSSGNIQYF. The CDR3 nucleotides read TGTGCCAGCAGTTCTAGCGGAAACATTCAGTACTTC.

The chain has TRBV16 and TRBJ1-1; unclear D gene. The CDR3 covers 15 residues. V was trimmed by 3 bases and J by 1 base, leaving 12 bases between them. Germline CDR1 reads KGHSY; CDR2 reads FQNENV. CDR3 sequence: CASSHFGDPNTEAFF. CDR3 coding DNA: TGTGCCAGCAGCCATTTCGGGGATCCGAACACTGAAGCTTTCTTT.

The chain carries TRBV2 and TRBJ1-5, with 7 bases fitting TRBD1. In germline, CDR1 is SNHLY, CDR2 FYNNEI. The junction had 4 bases not matched to a gene; V was cut back by 4 bases and J by 1 base. The CDR3 loop spans 15 amino acids. CDR3: CASSGGTESNQPQHF. CDR3 sequence (DNA): TGTGCCAGCAGTGGGGGGACAGAAAGCAATCAGCCCCAGCATTTT.

The chain links TRBV2 to TRBJ1-1, with 9 nucleotides matching TRBD1. J gave up 4 bases and V 6 bases, and 6 bases lay outside the gene matches. There are 14 residues in the CDR3. Germline V gene data show CDR1 as SNHLY and CDR2 as FYNNEI. CDR3 amino acids: CASSLQGAITEAFF. The CDR3 coding sequence is TGTGCCAGCAGCCTACAGGGGGCCATCACTGAAGCTTTCTTT.

On this clone itself: The same CDR3 is also encoded by other DNA sequences in this sample. The rearrangement uses TRBV7-9 and TRBJ2-7, with D perhaps matching TRBD2 (5 bases). The germline V gene has CDR1 SEHNR and CDR2 FQNEAQ (reference sequence). The CDR3 is made up of 13 amino acids. With 2 bases removed from V and 1 base from J, the gap between germline ends came to 6 bases. The CDR3 protein is CASSLPGSYEQYF. CDR3 coding DNA: TGTGCCAGCAGCTTACCGGGGTCCTACGAGCAGTACTTC.

This rearrangement joins TRBV27 to TRBJ2-7; D uncertain. CDR3 length: 15 residues. Trimming left V 2 bases short and J 2 bases short, with 13 bases between. Germline CDR1 reads MNHEY; CDR2 reads SMNVEV (reference sequence). For the CDR3, the DNA is TGTGCCAGCAGTTTAGGAGTGGCCCCTACCTACGAGCAGTACTTC. As protein: CASSLGVAPTYEQYF.

This clone was observed once. The chain joins TRBV4-1 to TRBJ1-5; D gene unclear. V lost 4 bases and J lost 8, with 15 bases in between. CDR3 length: 14 residues. Germline CDR1 is MGHRA and CDR2 is YSYEKL. CDR3 sequence (DNA): TGCGCCAGCAGCCCAACCTTAAACGGAGAGCCCCAGCATTTT. Translation: CASSPTLNGEPQHF.

This sequence joins TRBV9 and TRBJ2-1; 11 positions agree with TRBD2. This CDR3 has 20 residues. Germline loops: CDR1 SGDLS, CDR2 YYNGEE. V lost 1 base and J lost 0; bases outside the gene matches: 12. The CDR3 here is CASSVTGLAGGASSYNEQFF. CDR3 DNA sequence: TGTGCCAGCAGCGTAACGGGGCTAGCGGGAGGCGCTAGCTCCTACAATGAGCAGTTCTTC.

This chain joins TRBV5-1 and TRBJ2-7; 7 bases are shared with TRBD1. V lost 0 bases and J lost 4; bases outside the gene matches: 10. The CDR3 consists of 16 residues. The germline V gene has CDR1 SGHRS and CDR2 YFSETQ. The CDR3: CASSLAPDRALYEQYF. The CDR3 DNA is TGCGCCAGCAGCTTGGCGCCCGACAGGGCACTTTACGAGCAGTACTTC.